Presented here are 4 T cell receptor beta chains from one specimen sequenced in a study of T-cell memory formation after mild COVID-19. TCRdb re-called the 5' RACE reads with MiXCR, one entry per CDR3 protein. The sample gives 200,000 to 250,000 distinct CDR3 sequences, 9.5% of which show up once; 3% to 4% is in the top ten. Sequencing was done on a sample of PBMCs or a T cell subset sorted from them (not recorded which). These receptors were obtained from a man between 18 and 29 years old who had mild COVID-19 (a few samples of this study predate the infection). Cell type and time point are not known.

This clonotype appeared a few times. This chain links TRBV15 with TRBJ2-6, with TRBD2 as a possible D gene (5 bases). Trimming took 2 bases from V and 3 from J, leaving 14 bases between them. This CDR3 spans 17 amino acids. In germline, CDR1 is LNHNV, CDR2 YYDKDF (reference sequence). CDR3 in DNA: TGTGCCACCAGCAGAAGTGGTTCGGGGATTGGGGCCAACGTCCTGACTTTC. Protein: CATSRSGSGIGANVLTF.

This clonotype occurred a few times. The CDR3 loop is CSARDVGVGETQYF. CDR3 sequence (DNA): TGCAGTGCTAGAGATGTCGGGGTCGGGGAGACCCAGTACTTC. The V call is TRBV20-1, the J call TRBJ2-5; TRBD2 is a possible D gene (5 bases). Germline-derived CDR1 and CDR2 are DFQATT and SNEGSKA (reference sequence). CDR3 length equals 14 residues. V was trimmed by 0 bases and J by 5 bases, leaving 13 bases between them.

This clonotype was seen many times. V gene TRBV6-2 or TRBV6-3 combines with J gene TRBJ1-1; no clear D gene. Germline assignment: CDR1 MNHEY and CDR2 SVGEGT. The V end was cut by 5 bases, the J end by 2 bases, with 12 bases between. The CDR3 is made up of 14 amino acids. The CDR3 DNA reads TGTGCCAGCAGTCCCCGAGGGTTCAACACTGAAGCTTTCTTT. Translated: CASSPRGFNTEAFF.

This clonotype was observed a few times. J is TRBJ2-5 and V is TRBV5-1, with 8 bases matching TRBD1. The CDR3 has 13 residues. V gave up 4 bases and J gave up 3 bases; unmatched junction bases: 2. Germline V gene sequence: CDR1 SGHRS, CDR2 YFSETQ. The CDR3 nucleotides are TGCGCCAGCAGCCAGGGGGCCAAAGAGACCCAGTACTTC. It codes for CASSQGAKETQYF.